Given below is one T cell receptor (beta chain) in context. A single base separates this from a much larger clone, so it may be a read error. Looked up from germline, CDR1 is DFQATT and CDR2 is SNEGSKA (reference sequence). The CDR3 is 16 residues long. The source of the sample is a study of identical twins. TCRdb used MiXCR to reprocess the 5' RACE reads, holding one entry per CDR3 protein. The table has hundreds of thousands of distinct CDR3 sequences, more than 6.5% seen once. The same sample was also studied in work on yellow fever vaccine responses in identical twins.

This sequence originates from a woman between 18 and 30 years old in good health. The sequenced material came from memory (CD45RO+) T cells sorted from blood. The V and J genes are TRBV20-1 and TRBJ2-2; 12 nucleotides align to TRBD1. The CDR3 DNA is TGCAGTGCTAGGGACTCCGGGACAGGGGGCACCGGGGAGCCGTTTTTT. Its translation: CSARDSGTGGTGEPFF.